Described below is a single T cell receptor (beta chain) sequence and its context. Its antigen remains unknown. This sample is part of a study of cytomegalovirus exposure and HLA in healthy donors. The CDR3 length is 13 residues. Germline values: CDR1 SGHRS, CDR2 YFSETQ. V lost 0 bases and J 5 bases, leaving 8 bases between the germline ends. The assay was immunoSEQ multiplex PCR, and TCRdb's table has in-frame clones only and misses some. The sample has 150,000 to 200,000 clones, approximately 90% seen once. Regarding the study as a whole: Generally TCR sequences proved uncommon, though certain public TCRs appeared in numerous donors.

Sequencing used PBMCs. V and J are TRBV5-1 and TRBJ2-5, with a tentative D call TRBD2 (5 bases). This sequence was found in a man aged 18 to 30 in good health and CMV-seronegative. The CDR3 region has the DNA TGCGCCAGCAGCTTGGGGAGGTACGAGACCCAGTACTTC. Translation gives CASSLGRYETQYF.